The 18 T cell receptor beta chains given below trace back to one sample, sequenced in a study of blood T cell repertoires in COVID-19 (dated by TCRdb to 2018 to 2021). Libraries came from the immunoSEQ multiplex PCR assay. Here the immuneACCESS table is served through TCRdb, limited to in-frame sequences with V and J called. Missing clones are a known gap in these copies; in checked studies unresolved V genes cover under half, and the rest lacks a known reason. The sample table holds fewer than 200,000 clones, of which 88% were seen once. Of the sample, 25% to 30% is held by the ten largest clones. Sequencing used peripheral blood. The receptors were sampled from a man aged 60-69 years with acute or convalescent COVID-19.

Here the CDR3 reads CASSLTGHQPQHF. The CDR3 DNA is TGCGCCAGCAGCTTGACAGGGCATCAGCCCCAGCATTTT. This chain joins TRBV5-1 and TRBJ1-5, with D possibly TRBD1 on 6 matching bases. CDR1 and CDR2 from the germline V gene are SGHRS and YFSETQ. The CDR3 length is 13 residues. V was cut by 1 base and J by 5 bases, with 7 bases left in between.

This clone was counted a single time. The J gene is TRBJ1-1, the V gene TRBV9, with D possibly TRBD1 on 5 matching bases. V was cut by 4 bases and J by 2 bases, with 9 bases left in between. Germline V lookup: CDR1 SGDLS, CDR2 YYNGEE. The CDR3 extends over 13 amino acids. CDR3: CASSLGQNTEAFF. The CDR3 DNA sequence: TGTGCCAGCAGCCTTGGACAAAACACTGAAGCTTTCTTT.

J is TRBJ1-5 and V is TRBV6-2 or TRBV6-3; the match to TRBD1 covers 9 bases. This CDR3 contains 14 residues. The V gene's germline CDR1 is MNHEY and CDR2 SVGEGT. V lost 5 bases, J lost 4 bases, and 3 bases stayed unmatched. CDR3 DNA: TGTGCCAGCAGTCTACAGGGGGCAAATCAGCCCCAGCATTTT. This codes for CASSLQGANQPQHF.

The rearrangement links TRBV24-1 to TRBJ2-1, with D possibly being TRBD2 (5 bases). Per the germline V gene, CDR1 is KGHDR and CDR2 is SFDVKD. The CDR3 consists of 16 residues. Between the trimmed V and J ends, which lost 4 bases and 6 bases, there was a span of 18 bases. The CDR3: CATSDPSASRSNEQFF. CDR3 sequence (DNA): TGTGCCACCAGTGACCCGAGCGCTAGCCGGAGCAATGAGCAGTTCTTC.

This clone was counted a single time. This same CDR3 is encoded by further DNA sequences in the sample. V gene TRBV7-3 combines with J gene TRBJ2-3; TRBD2 matches at 10 bases. The germline V gene encodes CDR1 SGHTA and CDR2 FQGTGA. V shed 5 bases and J 3 bases; nucleotides not matched to a gene: 5. The length of the CDR3 is 15 residues. The CDR3 DNA follows: TGTGCCAGCAGCGTAGCGGGAGGCCCAACAGATACGCAGTATTTT. Its translation: CASSVAGGPTDTQYF.

This clone was detected ten times or more. The rearrangement uses TRBV20-1 and TRBJ1-5, with 9 bases identical to TRBD1. V dropped 3 bases and J dropped 7; count of bases not matched to a gene: 10. The CDR3 runs 15 residues. CDR1 and CDR2 (germline): DFQATT, SNEGSKA (reference sequence). For the CDR3, the DNA is TGCAGTGCTAGTAAATCGGGACAGGGTGACCAGCCCCAGCATTTT. It specifies CSASKSGQGDQPQHF.

The chain employs TRBV29-1 and TRBJ1-2; 7 bases fit TRBD1. In germline, CDR1 is SQVTM, CDR2 ANQGSEA. V gave up 4 bases and J gave up 6 bases; unmatched junction bases: 8. The CDR3 runs to 13 residues. The CDR3, as DNA: TGCAGCGTTGTTGAGGGGGCCTGGGATGGCTACACCTTC. Translated: CSVVEGAWDGYTF.

The chain recombines TRBV9 with TRBJ1-5; perhaps TRBD1 as D (5 bases). The CDR3 totals 16 residues. The V end was cut by 0 bases, the J end by 2 bases, with 12 bases between. CDR1 is SGDLS, CDR2 YYNGEE, per germline. The CDR3 nucleotides read TGTGCCAGCAGCGTAGTGGTGGGCAGGGGCAATCAGCCCCAGCATTTT. Protein product: CASSVVVGRGNQPQHF.

J is TRBJ2-3 and V is TRBV10-3; no clear D. Trimming took 4 bases from V and 0 from J, leaving 5 bases between them. The CDR3 runs 13 residues. Germline CDR1 reads ENHRY; CDR2 reads SYGVKD. CDR3 DNA sequence: TGTGCCATCAGTGTTCCTAGCACAGATACGCAGTATTTT. Its translation is CAISVPSTDTQYF.

This chain links TRBV24-1 with TRBJ1-2; perhaps TRBD1 as D (6 bases). The CDR3 is 13 residues long. Trimming stripped 5 bases from V and 4 bases from J, with 10 bases between. Germline CDR1 reads KGHDR; CDR2 reads SFDVKD. The CDR3 loop is CATSGTGTYGYTF. The CDR3 nucleotides read TGTGCCACCAGTGGTACAGGGACCTATGGCTACACCTTC.

This clone appeared a single time. The rearrangement uses TRBV5-4 and TRBJ2-5, with D possibly matching TRBD2 (5 bases). The V gene's germline CDR1 is SGHNT and CDR2 YYREEE (reference sequence). This CDR3 spans 13 amino acids. V was clipped by 5 bases and J by 4 bases, with 12 bases between them. CDR3 sequence: CASSSDWLETQYF. CDR3 in DNA: TGTGCCAGCAGTTCGGACTGGTTAGAGACCCAGTACTTC.

The chain uses TRBV6-5 and TRBJ1-1; tentative D call: TRBD1 (5 bases). The CDR3 is 15 amino acids. V dropped 10 bases and J dropped 0 bases, with 18 bases sitting between them. Germline values: CDR1 MNHEY, CDR2 SVGAGI. CDR3: CATVLRESLNTEAFF. DNA for the CDR3: TGTGCCACAGTGCTCAGGGAATCCTTGAACACTGAAGCTTTCTTT.

The chain uses TRBV7-3 and TRBJ1-1; TRBD1 might be the D (6 bases). The CDR3 consists of 14 residues. V was pared by 4 bases and J by 0 bases, with 9 bases between. Germline CDR1 and CDR2: SGHTA and FQGTGA. DNA of the CDR3: TGTGCCAGCAGCTCGGGACATCTGAACACTGAAGCTTTCTTT. Its translation: CASSSGHLNTEAFF.

V is TRBV11-3 and J is TRBJ2-2; D is ambiguous. The CDR3 totals 12 residues. Germline CDR1 is SGHNT and CDR2 is YENEEA. V lost 1 base and J 13 bases, leaving 10 bases between the germline ends. CDR3 loop: CASSLGSERLFF. The CDR3 coding sequence is TGTGCCAGCAGCTTAGGAAGCGAGAGGCTGTTTTTT.

This clone was counted once. The chain carries TRBV3-1 (or the pseudogene TRBV3-2) and TRBJ1-2; possible D gene TRBD1, 6 bases. The CDR3 sequence is 14 residues long. V lost 5 bases, J lost 1 base, and 11 bases lay in between. Per the germline V gene, CDR1 is LGHDT and CDR2 is YNNKEL (reference sequence). CDR3 residues: CASSAHRDNYGYTF. CDR3 DNA sequence: TGTGCCAGCAGCGCGCACAGGGATAACTATGGCTACACCTTC.

The genes are TRBV6-5 and TRBJ2-2; a weak D match, TRBD2 (7 bases). Germline V lookup: CDR1 MNHEY, CDR2 SVGAGI. Trimming took 7 bases from V and 1 from J, leaving 10 bases between them. The CDR3 length is 14 residues. CDR3 sequence (DNA): TGTGCCAGCAAGGGGGGGCTGAACACCGGGGAGCTGTTTTTT. Translation: CASKGGLNTGELFF.

The table lists this clone with a count of one. V is TRBV19 and J is TRBJ1-2, with D perhaps matching TRBD1 (6 bases). The V end lost 4 bases, the J end lost 0 bases, and 18 bases lay between the germline ends. Looked up from germline, CDR1 is LNHDA and CDR2 is SQIVND (reference sequence). This CDR3 has 17 residues. The CDR3 bases are TGTGCCAGTAGTACCTCCCCACAGGGAACGGCTAACTATGGCTACACCTTC. Its protein product is CASSTSPQGTANYGYTF.

The rearrangement links TRBV9 to TRBJ1-3; TRBD1 matches 7 bases. CDR3 length equals 15 residues. The V gene end was trimmed by 4 bases and the J gene end by 0 bases; junction bases not matched to a gene: 4. Germline CDR1 SGDLS, CDR2 YYNGEE. CDR3 nucleotide sequence: TGTGCCAGCAGCCCAGGGACAGCCTCTGGAAACACCATATATTTT. The encoded protein is CASSPGTASGNTIYF. Full variable domain (rest looked up from reference TRBV9 and TRBJ1-3): DSGVTQTPKHLITATGQRVTLRCSPRSGDLSVYWYQQSLDQGLQFLIQYYNGEERAKGNILERFSAQQFPDLHSELNLSSLELGDSALYFCASSPGTASGNTIYFGEGSWLTVV.